The 20 T cell receptor beta chains listed next were all sequenced from one sample in a study of technical replicates of blood from a few donors. Profiled with immunoSEQ multiplex PCR; TCRdb holds only in-frame clones, not every one. This table has around 67,000 clones, around 90% appearing once. The sequenced material came from T cells isolated from PBMCs. The receptors were gathered from a human donor in good health.

This clone has more than one count but fewer than ten. V is TRBV7-9 and J is TRBJ1-1; D not resolved. The CDR3 has 11 residues. In germline, CDR1 is SEHNR, CDR2 FQNEAQ (reference sequence). V was pared by 5 bases and J by 4 bases, with 5 bases between. The CDR3 loop reads CASSPITEAFF. CDR3 bases: TGTGCCAGCAGCCCAATCACTGAAGCTTTCTTT.

The rearrangement links TRBV19 to TRBJ1-4; TRBD1 aligns across 8 bases. CDR1 and CDR2 from the germline V gene are LNHDA and SQIVND (reference sequence). CDR3 length: 15 amino acids. After removal of 5 bases from V and 3 bases from J, the junction contained 5 bases not matched to a gene. CDR3 sequence reads: CASSDQGASNEKLFF. The CDR3 DNA is TGTGCCAGTAGTGATCAGGGGGCCTCTAATGAAAAACTGTTTTTT.

V gene TRBV6-1 combines with J gene TRBJ2-3; D is perhaps TRBD1 (7 bases). Trimming left V 1 base short and J 6 bases short, with 11 bases between. The germline CDR1 and CDR2 sequences are MNHNS and SASEGT. The CDR3 loop spans 14 amino acids. Written as DNA, the CDR3 is TGTGCCAGCAGTGAAGGGTCAGGGGGGGATACGCAGTATTTT. The encoded protein is CASSEGSGGDTQYF.

The chain links TRBV4-2 to TRBJ1-5; a weak D match, TRBD1 (6 bases). In germline, CDR1 is LGHNA, CDR2 YNFKEQ. Trimming took off 3 bases at V and 9 bases at J, with 15 bases between the two ends. CDR3 length: 14 amino acids. CDR3 sequence (DNA): TGTGCCAGCAGCCATGAAGGGACAACCGGGCCCCAGCATTTT. Translated, it gives CASSHEGTTGPQHF.

The chain links TRBV19 to TRBJ1-2; D gene uncertain. Trimming cost V 6 bases and J 6 bases, with 5 bases left between them. This CDR3 region has 10 residues. Germline loops: CDR1 LNHDA, CDR2 SQIVND (reference sequence). Here the CDR3 reads CASSRDGYTF. Here the CDR3 DNA reads TGTGCCAGTAGCCGGGATGGCTACACCTTC.

The chain uses TRBV7-3 and TRBJ1-1; TRBD1 agrees at 10 bases. Germline loops: CDR1 SGHTA, CDR2 FQGTGA. The CDR3 is made up of 15 amino acids. With 7 bases clipped from V and 0 bases from J, the junction kept 5 bases outside the gene matches. The CDR3 DNA reads TGTGCCAGCAACCCGACAGGGGGCATGAACACTGAAGCTTTCTTT. As protein: CASNPTGGMNTEAFF. The full variable domain, with the rest looked up from reference TRBV7-3 and TRBJ1-1, is GAGVSQTPSNKVTEKGKYVELRCDPISGHTALYWYRQSLGQGPEFLIYFQGTGAADDSGLPNDRFFAVRPEGSVSTLKIQRTERGDSAVYLCASNPTGGMNTEAFFGQGTRLTVV.

The chain employs TRBV5-1 and TRBJ2-3; TRBD2 matches 9 bases. The germline gives CDR1 SGHRS, CDR2 YFSETQ. This CDR3 is 15 amino acids long. J lost 4 bases, V lost 2 bases, and 5 bases had no gene match. The CDR3 loop reads CASSFAGGDADTQYF. The CDR3 DNA reads TGCGCCAGCAGCTTTGCGGGAGGGGACGCAGATACGCAGTATTTT. Combining the CDR3 with reference TRBV5-1 and TRBJ2-3 gives the whole variable domain KAGVTQTPRYLIKTRGQQVTLSCSPISGHRSVSWYQQTPGQGLQFLFEYFSETQRNKGNFPGRFSGRQFSNSRSEMNVSTLELGDSALYLCASSFAGGDADTQYFGPGTRLTVL.

CDR3 sequence: CASSNTDTQYF. The CDR3 DNA is TGTGCCAGCAGCAACACAGATACGCAGTATTTT. The rearrangement uses TRBV6-5 and TRBJ2-3; D is unresolved. The CDR3 spans 11 residues. V shed 6 bases and J shed 2 bases, with 3 bases lying between them. In germline, CDR1 is MNHEY, CDR2 SVGAGI.

V and J are TRBV27 and TRBJ1-2; TRBD1 agrees at 9 bases. The V gene's germline CDR1 is MNHEY and CDR2 SMNVEV (reference sequence). This CDR3 is built from 16 residues. Trimming at V came to 0 bases and at J to 5 bases, leaving 7 bases not matched to a gene. CDR3 loop: CASSLSRGTGLYGYTF. The CDR3 coding sequence is TGTGCCAGCAGTTTATCGAGAGGGACAGGGCTATATGGCTACACCTTC.

The chain combines TRBV18 with TRBJ2-1, with D possibly matching TRBD2 (5 bases). The CDR3 contains 15 residues. The V end lost 1 base, the J end lost 2 bases, and 9 bases lay between the germline ends. Germline V lookup: CDR1 KGHSH, CDR2 LQKENI. CDR3 protein: CASSPQTGTYNEQFF. The CDR3 bases are TGTGCCAGCTCACCACAAACGGGAACCTACAATGAGCAGTTCTTC.

The V gene is TRBV19, the J gene TRBJ2-7; TRBD1 is a possible D gene (5 bases). The germline gives CDR1 LNHDA, CDR2 SQIVND (reference sequence). Between the trimmed V and J ends, which lost 7 bases and 0 bases, there was a span of 10 bases. CDR3 size: 13 residues. The chain's CDR3 is CASTPTDSYEQYF. The CDR3 DNA sequence: TGTGCCAGTACCCCGACAGACTCCTACGAGCAGTACTTC. The complete variable domain, with remaining parts taken from reference TRBV19 and TRBJ2-7, reads DGGITQSPKYLFRKEGQNVTLSCEQNLNHDAMYWYRQDPGQGLRLIYYSQIVNDFQKGDIAEGYSVSREKKESFPLTVTSAQKNPTAFYLCASTPTDSYEQYFGPGTRLTVT.

The chain joins TRBV5-5 to TRBJ1-4; perhaps TRBD1 as D (6 bases). This CDR3 has 14 amino acids. Germline lookup yields CDR1 SGHKS and CDR2 YYEKEE (reference sequence). Trimming took 0 bases from V and 7 from J, leaving 10 bases between them. DNA of the CDR3: TGTGCCAGCAGCTTGGGGGGAGGGGGTGAAAAACTGTTTTTT. It codes for CASSLGGGGEKLFF.

The genes are TRBV5-1 and TRBJ2-1, with 11 positions matching TRBD2. Germline V lookup: CDR1 SGHRS, CDR2 YFSETQ. V was pared by 4 bases and J by 5 bases, with 5 bases of the junction left unmatched. This CDR3 has 15 residues. CDR3 residues: CASSPGTSGHNEQFF. CDR3 bases: TGCGCCAGCAGCCCTGGGACTAGCGGTCACAATGAGCAGTTCTTC.

This sequence joins TRBV14 and TRBJ2-7, with TRBD2 identical over 9 bases. CDR1 is SGHDN and CDR2 is FVKESK in the germline V gene. The CDR3 is 15 residues long. The trim removed 4 bases at V and 3 bases at J, leaving 7 bases unmatched. The CDR3 sequence is CASSPLAGLGYEQYF. For the CDR3, the DNA is TGTGCCAGCAGCCCACTAGCGGGCTTAGGCTACGAGCAGTACTTC.

The rearrangement joins TRBV5-6 to TRBJ1-2; 8 bases align to TRBD1. V gave up 7 bases and J gave up 2 bases; unmatched junction bases: 7. Germline loops: CDR1 SGHDT, CDR2 YYEEEE. The CDR3 totals 14 residues. The CDR3 DNA sequence: TGTGCCAGCTCCCCTGGACAGGGCAACTATGGCTACACCTTC. Translated, it gives CASSPGQGNYGYTF.

This chain connects TRBV10-3 to TRBJ2-2; 8 nucleotides agree with TRBD2. Trimming removed 4 bases from V and 4 bases from J; junction bases left unmatched: 5. The CDR3 is 15 amino acids. Germline V gives CDR1 ENHRY, CDR2 SYGVKD. In DNA, the CDR3 is TGTGCCATCAGTGCGGGGGGGCCCCCCACCGGGGAGCTGTTTTTT. Its translation is CAISAGGPPTGELFF.

The chain employs TRBV25-1 and TRBJ2-6; 7 nucleotides line up with TRBD2. After removal of 5 bases from V and 2 bases from J, the junction contained 3 bases not matched to a gene. Germline V gives CDR1 MGHDK, CDR2 SYGVNS. CDR3 length: 15 amino acids. CDR3 DNA sequence: TGTGCCAGCAGTCTCACTAGCGCTGGGGCCAACGTCCTGACTTTC. Translated: CASSLTSAGANVLTF. Full variable domain (missing parts from reference TRBV25-1 and TRBJ2-6): EADIYQTPRYLVIGTGKKITLECSQTMGHDKMYWYQQDPGMELHLIHYSYGVNSTEKGDLSSESTVSRIRTEHFPLTLESARPSHTSQYLCASSLTSAGANVLTFGAGSRLTVL.

The CDR3 nucleotides are TGTGCCACCAGCAGGTACCCTCGGGACAGGGTTTCGGATACGCAGTATTTT. This codes for CATSRYPRDRVSDTQYF. The chain is built from TRBV15 and TRBJ2-3; 9 bases agree with TRBD1. The germline CDR1 and CDR2 sequences are LNHNV and YYDKDF (reference sequence). The length of the CDR3 is 17 residues. The junction had 13 bases not matched to a gene; V was cut back by 3 bases and J by 6 bases. Looking up the rest from reference TRBV15 and TRBJ2-3 gives the full variable domain: DAMVIQNPRYQVTQFGKPVTLSCSQTLNHNVMYWYQQKSSQAPKLLFHYYDKDFNNEADTPDNFQSRRPNTSFCFLDIRSPGLGDTAMYLCATSRYPRDRVSDTQYFGPGTRLTVL.

A note on this clone: A read error may produce the germline difference seen at one junction end. The genes are TRBV6-5 and TRBJ2-3; 8 nucleotides match TRBD2. Germline CDR1 is MNHEY and CDR2 is SVGAGI. The CDR3 consists of 14 residues. The CDR3 region has the DNA TGTGCCAGTAGTTACACAAGCGGGAGTGATACGCAGTATTTT. Residues: CASSYTSGSDTQYF.

The chain combines TRBV4-3 with TRBJ2-7, with 7 bases matching TRBD1. This CDR3 contains 13 residues. The V gene end was trimmed by 1 base and the J gene end by 7 bases; junction bases not matched to a gene: 4. Germline assignment: CDR1 LGHNA and CDR2 YSLEER. CDR3 in DNA: TGCGCCAGCAGCCAAGGGACAGGATGGGAGCAGTACTTC. As protein: CASSQGTGWEQYF.